The 17 T cell receptor beta chains listed next were all sequenced from one sample in a study of metastatic and nonmetastatic thyroid tumors (dated by TCRdb to the early 2020s). The protocol used for the library was PCR. The listed sequencing device is Illumina HiSeq 4000. The public reads were reanalyzed by TCRdb: fastp trimming at Q25, MiXCR alignment, in-frame beta chains only. Present in this sample are approximately 22,000 clones, about 11% of which were seen just once. The ten largest clonotypes hold approximately 8.1% of the sample. No treatment had been received by any patient before thyroid surgery. Sequencing used blood. Receptor source: a female donor with papillary thyroid cancer or a benign thyroid nodule (not recorded which). Some clones in this sample may be carry-over from other donors' samples.

CDR3 sequence: CASSVGLAGGYEQFF. Here the CDR3 DNA reads TGTGCCAGCAGCGTAGGGTTAGCGGGAGGCTATGAGCAGTTCTTC. The chain links TRBV9 to TRBJ2-1; 10 bases agree with TRBD2. This CDR3 is built from 15 residues. CDR1 SGDLS and CDR2 YYNGEE come from the germline V gene. The junction had 5 bases not matched to a gene; V was cut back by 0 bases and J by 8 bases.

This clone is medium-sized (0.01 to 0.1%) within its sample. The chain employs TRBV28 and TRBJ2-7, with D possibly TRBD1 on 5 matching bases. With 4 bases removed from V and 7 bases from J, the gap between germline ends came to 8 bases. The V gene's germline CDR1 is MDHEN and CDR2 SYDVKM. This CDR3 region has 11 residues. Here the CDR3 reads CASSSRQEQYF. In DNA, the CDR3 is TGTGCCAGCAGTTCCAGACAGGAGCAGTACTTC. Drawing the rest from reference TRBV28 and TRBJ2-7, the complete variable domain is DVKVTQSSRYLVKRTGEKVFLECVQDMDHENMFWYRQDPGLGLRLIYFSYDVKMKEKGDIPEGYSVSREKKERFSLILESASTNQTSMYLCASSSRQEQYFGPGTRLTVT.

This clone occurred many times. This chain connects TRBV10-3 to TRBJ2-2; no firm D call. V was trimmed by 1 base and J by 2 bases, leaving 5 bases between them. Germline CDR1 reads ENHRY; CDR2 reads SYGVKD. This CDR3 has 14 amino acids. This CDR3 is CAISEWLNTGELFF. The CDR3 region has the DNA TGTGCCATCAGTGAGTGGTTAAACACCGGGGAGCTGTTTTTT.

This clone occurred many times. The CDR3 reads CASSLWTSRAYEQYF. The CDR3 coding sequence is TGTGCCAGCAGCTTATGGACTAGCCGAGCCTACGAGCAGTACTTC. The rearrangement uses TRBV11-2 and TRBJ2-7; 8 nucleotides agree with TRBD2. The germline V gene encodes CDR1 SGHAT and CDR2 FQNNGV. The V segment lost 2 bases and the J segment 2 bases; nucleotides outside the gene matches: 5. This CDR3 region has 15 residues.

The genes are TRBV12-3 or TRBV12-4 and TRBJ1-2, with TRBD1 as a possible D gene (6 bases). There are 13 residues in the CDR3. The ends were cut back, 4 bases at V and 7 bases at J, with 13 bases in the middle. CDR3 amino acids: CASSWGRGGGYTF. In DNA form, the CDR3 reads TGTGCCAGCAGTTGGGGCAGGGGAGGTGGCTACACCTTC.

This clone has a count of ten or more. J is TRBJ2-7 and V is TRBV20-1; TRBD2 agrees at 10 bases. J lost 2 bases, V lost 6 bases, and 13 bases had no gene match. CDR3 size: 16 residues. CDR1 and CDR2 (germline): DFQATT, SNEGSKA (reference sequence). The CDR3 sequence: CSALSELAGETYEQYF. As DNA, the CDR3 is TGCAGTGCCTTAAGTGAGCTAGCGGGAGAGACCTACGAGCAGTACTTC.

This clone was seen a few times. The rearrangement joins TRBV11-1 to TRBJ2-1, with 14 bases identical to TRBD2. The CDR3 has 21 amino acids. Trimming took 0 bases from V and 0 from J; bases not matched to a gene: 10. CDR1 SGHAT and CDR2 FQDESV come from the germline V gene (reference sequence). The CDR3 bases are TGTGCCAGCAGCTTAGCAAGGACTAGCGGGAGGCCTCACAGCTCCTACAATGAGCAGTTCTTC. This codes for CASSLARTSGRPHSSYNEQFF.

The sample holds many counts of this clone. The chain uses TRBV30 and TRBJ2-1; D is unresolved. Germline V lookup: CDR1 GTSNPN, CDR2 SVGIG (reference sequence). Trimming stripped 0 bases from V and 3 bases from J, with 12 bases between. CDR3 length equals 15 residues. The DNA of the CDR3 is TGTGCCTGGAGTGTACGCGCGGTAATCTACAATGAGCAGTTCTTC. Amino acid sequence: CAWSVRAVIYNEQFF.

As concerns this clone: A much larger clone is a single base away; this may be a read error. Other DNA sequences from this sample encode an identical CDR3 as well. The chain is built from TRBV7-6 and TRBJ2-2; maybe TRBD2 (6 bases). Germline lookup yields CDR1 SGHVS and CDR2 FNYEAQ. There are 16 residues in the CDR3. Trimming shortened V by 5 bases and J by 0 bases, and 13 bases separated the two germline ends. The CDR3 reads CASSMTSGANTGELFF. The CDR3 nucleotides are TGTGCCAGCAGCATGACTAGTGGGGCGAACACCGGGGAGCTGTTTTTT.

The rearrangement joins TRBV6-1 to TRBJ1-1, with TRBD1 as a possible D gene (5 bases). The CDR3 totals 15 residues. The germline V gene encodes CDR1 MNHNS and CDR2 SASEGT. Trimming shortened V by 8 bases and J by 5 bases, and 21 bases separated the two germline ends. CDR3 sequence (DNA): TGTGCCAGCTCGACCCGGGGGGGGAGAACAACTGAAGCTTTCTTT. Translating gives CASSTRGGRTTEAFF.

This chain uses TRBV20-1 with TRBJ1-2; 7 bases are a match to TRBD1. The germline CDR1 and CDR2 sequences are DFQATT and SNEGSKA (reference sequence). Trimming took 6 bases from V and 2 from J; bases not matched to a gene: 12. The CDR3 has 15 amino acids. The CDR3 region has the DNA TGCAGTGCACATGTATTAGGGGGCTTAAACTATGGCTACACCTTC. Translation: CSAHVLGGLNYGYTF.

This clone was seen repeatedly, ten times or more. V gene TRBV11-1 combines with J gene TRBJ2-2; D is uncertain. The V and J ends lost 3 bases and 5 bases respectively, with 16 bases between them. CDR1 is SGHAT and CDR2 is FQDESV in the germline V gene (reference sequence). The CDR3 loop spans 16 amino acids. The DNA of the CDR3 is TGTGCCAGCAGCTTTATCGCGGAGCGAGGAACCGGGGAGCTGTTTTTT. Translating gives CASSFIAERGTGELFF.

Ten or more counts support this clone. J is TRBJ2-7 and V is TRBV7-9; D possibly matches TRBD1 or TRBD2 (5 bases each). Germline loops: CDR1 SEHNR, CDR2 FQNEAQ (reference sequence). CDR3 length: 12 amino acids. The germline V and J ends were trimmed by 4 bases and 7 bases, with 11 bases remaining between them. Here the CDR3 reads CASSSWGKEQYF. The CDR3 nucleotides are TGTGCCAGCAGCTCATGGGGGAAAGAGCAGTACTTC.

Details on this clone: One junction end does not reproduce the germline sequence, and a read error may be involved. V gene TRBV6-1 combines with J gene TRBJ1-6; D may be TRBD1 (5 bases). CDR3 length: 14 amino acids. From germline, CDR1 is MNHNS and CDR2 SASEGT. The CDR3 protein is CAISEDRQGSPLHF. The CDR3 DNA reads TGTGCCATCAGTGAGGACCGCCAGGGTTCACCCCTCCACTTT.

Many counts were recorded for this clone. The chain uses TRBV12-3 or TRBV12-4 and TRBJ2-7; TRBD1 is a possible D gene (6 bases). The CDR3 length is 15 residues. Trimming took off 3 bases at V and 9 bases at J, with 21 bases between the two ends. The DNA for the CDR3 is TGTGCCAGCAGTTTGTCAGGGGCGCGAATGGGTGTGCAGTACTTC. Translated: CASSLSGARMGVQYF.

This clone was recorded many times. The J gene is TRBJ1-4, the V gene TRBV30, with no clear D. In germline, CDR1 is GTSNPN, CDR2 SVGIG (reference sequence). V gave up 3 bases and J gave up 2 bases, with 13 bases separating them. This CDR3 region has 15 residues. The CDR3: CAWRANQWTNEKLFF. The CDR3 region has the DNA TGTGCCTGGAGGGCGAATCAGTGGACTAATGAAAAACTGTTTTTT.

This clone was recorded a few times. The gene calls are TRBV4-3 and TRBJ2-2, with D possibly matching TRBD2 (5 bases). Germline CDR1 and CDR2: LGHNA and YSLEER. The CDR3 sequence is 16 residues long. Trimming removed 0 bases at V and 6 bases at J, with 14 bases between. CDR3 loop: CASSQDFGNSAGELFF. DNA for the CDR3: TGCGCCAGCAGCCAAGATTTCGGGAATTCGGCCGGGGAGCTGTTTTTT.